The TCR beta chain under discussion was sequenced for a study of blood T cell repertoires in COVID-19. This table comes from immunoSEQ multiplex PCR, and its TCRdb copy is limited to in-frame clones, with some not included. Among 80,000 to 100,000 clones listed, about 86% were seen once. The V segment lost 4 bases and the J segment 1 base; nucleotides outside the gene matches: 5. The CDR3 runs 17 residues. Germline loops: CDR1 WSHSY, CDR2 SAAADI. Sample: peripheral blood. The source of this sequence is a woman aged 60-70 years in a cohort sampled during active or convalescent COVID-19. The rearrangement joins TRBV10-2 to TRBJ2-6, with 9 bases matching TRBD1. In DNA, the CDR3 is TGCGCCAGCAGTGGAGGGACAGGGTCTTCTGGGGCCAACGTCCTGACTTTC. Its protein is CASSGGTGSSGANVLTF.